The 8 T cell receptor beta chains presented below share a single source sample, sequenced in a study of T cell repertoires in cytomegalovirus infection. The antigens of these receptors remain unknown. TCRdb ran MiXCR on the reads and lists one entry per CDR3 protein. The table has about 340,000 distinct CDR3 sequences, 25% to 30% seen once. Sequencing used cultured PBMCs, obtained from culture after CMV antigen stimulation. The receptors stem from a human donor in good health (CMV status not recorded). Some clones in this sample may be carry-over from other donors' samples.

This clonotype occurred a few times. The germline gene is not matched at one end of the junction; a read error may be the cause. The chain has TRBV7-9 and TRBJ2-3; 7 bases are a match to TRBD1. This CDR3 has 14 amino acids. Per germline, CDR1 SEHNR and CDR2 FQNEAQ (reference sequence). CDR3 coding DNA: TGTGCCAGCAGCTTAGCGTGGGGACAGCTTATTGGGAATTTT. It codes for CASSLAWGQLIGNF. Full variable domain (missing parts from reference TRBV7-9 and TRBJ2-3): DTGVSQNPRHKITKRGQNVTFRCDPISEHNRLYWYRQTLGQGPEFLTYFQNEAQLEKSRLLSDRFSAERPKGSFSTLEIQRTEQGDSAMYLCASSLAWGQLIGNFGPGTRLTVL.

There are many counts of this clonotype. This chain joins TRBV10-2 and TRBJ2-7; 9 bases match TRBD1. The J segment lost 2 bases and the V segment lost 0 bases, leaving 5 bases of the junction unmatched. In germline, CDR1 is WSHSY, CDR2 SAAADI. This CDR3 has 16 residues. CDR3 region: CASSESGGTGTYEQYF. As DNA, the CDR3 is TGCGCCAGCAGTGAGTCAGGGGGGACAGGGACCTACGAGCAGTACTTC.

CDR3 sequence: CASSPSTGQINQPQHF. The CDR3 region has the DNA TGTGCCAGCAGTCCATCCACTGGACAAATTAATCAGCCCCAGCATTTT. The chain couples TRBV6-5 to TRBJ1-5; tentatively, D is TRBD1 (5 bases). The germline V gene encodes CDR1 MNHEY and CDR2 SVGAGI. The CDR3 runs 16 residues. V lost 5 bases and J 4 bases, leaving 18 bases between the germline ends.

This clonotype was seen once. J is TRBJ1-6 and V is TRBV2; 10 bases map to TRBD1. The CDR3 is 16 amino acids. The V and J ends lost 6 bases and 5 bases, in that order; junction bases with no gene match: 7. The germline CDR1 and CDR2 sequences are SNHLY and FYNNEI. For the CDR3, the DNA is TGTGCCAGCAGCCAGGACAGGGGGTCGGATAATTCACCCCTCCACTTT. This sequence encodes CASSQDRGSDNSPLHF.

The J gene is TRBJ1-2, the V gene TRBV7-2; no reliable D call. Germline CDR1 reads SGHTA; CDR2 reads FQGNSA. Between the trimmed V and J ends, which lost 4 bases and 5 bases, there was a span of 11 bases. The CDR3 loop spans 13 amino acids. The CDR3 DNA follows: TGTGCCAGCAGCTCCGGACGGGGTTATGGCTACACCTTC. Amino acid sequence: CASSSGRGYGYTF.

This clonotype was recorded at least ten times. The CDR3 region is CASSRTVNNQPQHF. CDR3 bases: TGTGCCAGCAGCCGGACAGTGAACAATCAGCCCCAGCATTTT. The chain is built from TRBV7-2 and TRBJ1-5, with D tentatively TRBD1 (6 bases). CDR3 length: 14 residues. V gave up 5 bases and J gave up 3 bases, with 11 bases separating them. Germline V gene sequence: CDR1 SGHTA, CDR2 FQGNSA.

The chain joins TRBV2 to TRBJ1-1; 7 bases agree with TRBD1. Germline assignment: CDR1 SNHLY and CDR2 FYNNEI. J lost 4 bases, V lost 4 bases, and 6 bases had no gene match. The CDR3 consists of 14 residues. CDR3 amino acids: CASSVGQILTEAFF. In DNA form, the CDR3 reads TGTGCCAGCAGTGTGGGACAGATACTCACTGAAGCTTTCTTT.

The chain joins TRBV7-9 to TRBJ2-3, with 8 bases lining up with TRBD2. J was trimmed by 6 bases and V by 4 bases; bases with no gene match: 12. Germline CDR1 is SEHNR and CDR2 is FQNEAQ (reference sequence). The CDR3 loop spans 16 amino acids. CDR3 in amino acids: CASSSGLGGITDTQYF. Written as DNA, the CDR3 is TGTGCCAGCAGCTCGGGACTAGGGGGAATCACCGATACGCAGTATTTT.